The 19 T cell receptor beta chains given below trace back to one sample, sequenced in a study of blood T cell repertoires in COVID-19. Generated by immunoSEQ multiplex PCR, the TCRdb table keeps only in-frame clones and is missing some. The sample carries a few hundred thousand clones, roughly nine tenths recorded once. Sequenced input: peripheral blood. These receptors were collected from a woman in her twenties or thirties with COVID-19, enrolled during active disease.

The gene calls are TRBV18 and TRBJ2-7; 8 nucleotides align to TRBD1. Germline CDR1 is KGHSH and CDR2 is LQKENI. The CDR3 is made up of 16 amino acids. Trimming cost V 5 bases and J 3 bases; bases outside gene matches: 12. In DNA, the CDR3 is TGTGCCAGCTCATCCAACTCAGGACAGGGCAGCTACGAGCAGTACGTC. It is translated as CASSSNSGQGSYEQYV.

The chain couples TRBV30 to TRBJ1-4, with TRBD1 identical over 8 bases. The germline V gene has CDR1 GTSNPN and CDR2 SVGIG (reference sequence). With V trimmed by 3 bases and J by 7 bases, 10 bases remained unmatched. The CDR3 has 15 amino acids. The chain's CDR3 is CAWRQTGDWGEKLFF. CDR3 DNA sequence: TGTGCCTGGAGGCAGACAGGGGACTGGGGTGAAAAACTGTTTTTT. The entire variable domain, with the rest obtained from reference TRBV30 and TRBJ1-4, is as follows: SQTIHQWPATLVQPVGSPLSLECTVEGTSNPNLYWYRQAAGRGLQLLFYSVGIGQISSEVPQNLSASRPQDRQFILSSKKLLLSDSGFYLCAWRQTGDWGEKLFFGSGTQLSVL.

The rearrangement joins TRBV28 to TRBJ2-5, with D tentatively TRBD2 (6 bases). V was trimmed by 6 bases and J by 1 base, leaving 15 bases between them. The germline gives CDR1 MDHEN, CDR2 SYDVKM. There are 15 residues in the CDR3. The CDR3 coding sequence is TGTGCCAGCAGCTCCAAATTGGGGGGCCAAGAGACCCAGTACTTC. Translated, it gives CASSSKLGGQETQYF. Supplemented by reference TRBV28 and TRBJ2-5, the full variable domain reads DVKVTQSSRYLVKRTGEKVFLECVQDMDHENMFWYRQDPGLGLRLIYFSYDVKMKEKGDIPEGYSVSREKKERFSLILESASTNQTSMYLCASSSKLGGQETQYFGPGTRLLVL.

This chain joins TRBV5-1 and TRBJ2-5; 9 positions match TRBD2. Trimming cost V 4 bases and J 5 bases; bases outside gene matches: 12. This CDR3 contains 16 residues. Germline CDR1 SGHRS, CDR2 YFSETQ. The CDR3 DNA follows: TGCGCCAGCAGCCCCCGTAGTGCTAGCGGGGAGGAGACCCAGTACTTC. This gives the protein CASSPRSASGEETQYF.

The chain links TRBV24-1 to TRBJ2-2; TRBD1 matches at 8 bases. V was clipped by 2 bases and J by 1 base; unmatched bases: 2. Germline V CDR1 and CDR2: KGHDR, SFDVKD. The CDR3 is 16 amino acids. CDR3 coding DNA: TGTGCCACCAGTGATTGGGGGACAGGGAACACCGGGGAGCTGTTTTTT. As protein: CATSDWGTGNTGELFF.

This clone was picked up one time. The chain has TRBV25-1 and TRBJ1-6; 7 bases map to TRBD1. V was clipped by 5 bases and J by 6 bases; unmatched bases: 13. CDR1 is MGHDK, CDR2 SYGVNS, per germline. The CDR3 sequence is 17 residues long. The CDR3 DNA follows: TGTGCCAGCAGTCTCCCCGGGACAGTGGGGTTTAATTCACCCCTCCACTTT. Its protein is CASSLPGTVGFNSPLHF. Drawing the rest from reference TRBV25-1 and TRBJ1-6, the complete variable domain is EADIYQTPRYLVIGTGKKITLECSQTMGHDKMYWYQQDPGMELHLIHYSYGVNSTEKGDLSSESTVSRIRTEHFPLTLESARPSHTSQYLCASSLPGTVGFNSPLHFGNGTRLTVT.

The chain uses TRBV6-6 and TRBJ1-6; 11 positions match TRBD1. The germline gives CDR1 MNHNY, CDR2 SVGAGI (reference sequence). The CDR3 is 15 residues long. J gave up 9 bases and V 6 bases, and 7 bases lay outside the gene matches. The CDR3 bases are TGTGCCAGCAGGCCTCCGGGACAGGGGGTTTCACCCCTCCACTTT. The encoded protein is CASRPPGQGVSPLHF.

V is TRBV19 and J is TRBJ2-7, with a weak D call TRBD2 (6 bases). The CDR3 runs to 11 residues. Germline-derived CDR1 and CDR2 are LNHDA and SQIVND (reference sequence). Trimming took off 5 bases at V and 11 bases at J, with 13 bases between the two ends. Here the CDR3 reads CASSSGREKYF. The CDR3 bases are TGTGCCAGTAGTTCGGGACGGGAGAAGTACTTC.

This rearrangement joins TRBV28 to TRBJ1-1; D is unclear. CDR1 and CDR2 (germline): MDHEN, SYDVKM. The CDR3 is made up of 15 amino acids. V was trimmed by 2 bases and J by 4 bases, leaving 14 bases between them. The CDR3 sequence is CASSLHGRTSTEAFF. For the CDR3, the DNA is TGTGCCAGCAGTTTACATGGCAGAACCTCCACTGAAGCTTTCTTT.

This chain uses TRBV3-1 (or the pseudogene TRBV3-2) with TRBJ2-2; 7 bases are a match to TRBD1. CDR1 is LGHDT, CDR2 YNNKEL, per germline (reference sequence). The CDR3 has 16 residues. With V trimmed by 3 bases and J by 0 bases, 4 bases remained unmatched. Written as DNA, the CDR3 is TGTGCCAGCAGCCATCGGGACAGCGCGAACACCGGGGAGCTGTTTTTT. Its translation is CASSHRDSANTGELFF.

The chain recombines TRBV2 with TRBJ1-1, with D tentatively TRBD1 (6 bases). The germline V gene has CDR1 SNHLY and CDR2 FYNNEI. The length of the CDR3 is 14 residues. The V end was cut by 5 bases, the J end by 8 bases, with 18 bases between. CDR3 DNA sequence: TGTGCCAGCAGTCAGGGATCCTTAACAGGGGAAGCTTTCTTT. Protein sequence: CASSQGSLTGEAFF.

The chain uses TRBV7-9 and TRBJ1-1; 12 bases align to TRBD1. Germline V gene data show CDR1 as SEHNR and CDR2 as FQNEAQ (reference sequence). V trimming: 6 bases; J trimming: 4 bases; junction bases outside the gene matches: 9. This CDR3 has 16 residues. CDR3 in DNA: TGTGCCAGCAGGCCCGGGACAGGGGGCGCCGGCACTGAAGCTTTCTTT. Protein product: CASRPGTGGAGTEAFF. The full variable domain, rest sourced from reference TRBV7-9 and TRBJ1-1, is DTGVSQNPRHKITKRGQNVTFRCDPISEHNRLYWYRQTLGQGPEFLTYFQNEAQLEKSRLLSDRFSAERPKGSFSTLEIQRTEQGDSAMYLCASRPGTGGAGTEAFFGQGTRLTVV.

The chain recombines TRBV19 with TRBJ2-1; D is possibly TRBD1 (6 bases). V gave up 0 bases and J gave up 8 bases, with 23 bases separating them. Germline-derived CDR1 and CDR2 are LNHDA and SQIVND (reference sequence). The CDR3 runs to 18 residues. As DNA, the CDR3 is TGTGCCAGTAGTATAGATTACGCAGGGGCCCAACGTGATTATGAGCAGTTCTTC. This encodes CASSIDYAGAQRDYEQFF. Complete variable domain (other parts from reference TRBV19 and TRBJ2-1): DGGITQSPKYLFRKEGQNVTLSCEQNLNHDAMYWYRQDPGQGLRLIYYSQIVNDFQKGDIAEGYSVSREKKESFPLTVTSAQKNPTAFYLCASSIDYAGAQRDYEQFFGPGTRLTVL.

The genes are TRBV7-9 and TRBJ1-5; 9 positions agree with TRBD1. V shed 1 base and J 4 bases; nucleotides not matched to a gene: 2. Germline-derived CDR1 and CDR2 are SEHNR and FQNEAQ (reference sequence). The CDR3 length is 15 residues. The CDR3 reads CASSLEGQGNQPQHF. The CDR3 coding sequence is TGTGCCAGCAGCTTAGAGGGACAGGGAAATCAGCCCCAGCATTTT.

The chain links TRBV5-1 to TRBJ2-2, with 7 bases matching TRBD1. Trimming removed 4 bases from V and 0 bases from J; junction bases left unmatched: 6. Per the germline V gene, CDR1 is SGHRS and CDR2 is YFSETQ. The CDR3 is 16 residues long. This CDR3 is CASSHTGTANTGELFF. Written as DNA, the CDR3 is TGCGCCAGCAGCCACACCGGGACAGCGAACACCGGGGAGCTGTTTTTT.

The chain has TRBV12-3 or TRBV12-4 and TRBJ2-3; D is unresolved. The CDR3 consists of 11 residues. V shed 3 bases and J shed 14 bases, with 12 bases lying between them. DNA of the CDR3: TGTGCCAGCAGTTTTGGGCTGGTACGGTATTTT. This gives the protein CASSFGLVRYF.

About this clone itself: The DNA is omitted, as the CDR3 cannot be located on it reliably, and the CDR3 follows TCRdb's listing. The chain joins TRBV21-1 to TRBJ2-3; TRBD2, as called in the table, went unchecked against the DNA. TRBV21-1 is a pseudogene segment. Ends included, the CDR3 has 15 residues. CDR3 protein: CASGAWGRGAHTQYF.

This clone has only one observation. The V call is TRBV2, the J call TRBJ1-5; no definite D call. Trimming left V 7 bases short and J 5 bases short, with 15 bases between. The CDR3 runs 14 residues. CDR1 is SNHLY, CDR2 FYNNEI, per germline. The CDR3 loop is CASNPRGGYQPQHF. DNA for the CDR3: TGTGCCAGCAACCCCCGCGGCGGGTATCAGCCCCAGCATTTT.

There are a few counts of this clone. One junction end disagrees with the germline gene, perhaps due to a read error. The gene calls are TRBV6-5 and TRBJ1-2, with 9 nucleotides matching TRBD1. Germline loops: CDR1 MNHEY, CDR2 SVGAGI. The CDR3 extends over 11 amino acids. The DNA of the CDR3 is TGTGCCAGCCTTGGACAGGGGACTCTCCTCTTC. It codes for CASLGQGTLLF.